Listed below are T cell receptor beta chains from one sample, sequenced in a study of blood T cell repertoires in COVID-19. The data were produced by immunoSEQ multiplex PCR, yet TCRdb's version contains in-frame clones alone and is incomplete. The sample lists 250,000 to 300,000 clones, 87% occurring once. The sequenced sample was peripheral blood. The origin of the receptors is a woman between 45 and 60 years old who had recovered from COVID-19. The CDR3 runs from the conserved cysteine through the conserved F or W. The D gene is left open where the match is weak. Rows give clone size only sometimes, using once, few, many, or a class for an expanded clone.

TRBD1	13	TRBV7-9	TRBJ2-7	-	TGTGCCAGCAGCCGACGGACAGGGAACGAGCAGTACTTC	CASSRRTGNEQYF
-	15	TRBV6-2/TRBV6-3	TRBJ1-1	-	TGTGCCAGCAGTTCCTTTTGGACAGATAACACTGAAGCTTTCTTT	CASSSFWTDNTEAFF
TRBD1	16	TRBV19	TRBJ1-1	-	TGTGCCAGTAGGACAGGGGGCGGTTTAAGGACAGCTGAAGCTTTCTTT	CASRTGGGLRTAEAFF
-	11	TRBV10-2	TRBJ1-2	once	TGCGCCAGCAGCGAACAGGGTGGCTACACCTTC	CASSEQGGYTF
-	15	TRBV6-2/TRBV6-3	TRBJ2-1	few	TGTGCCAGCAGTTACAAGCGGGCTTATTTTCTTGAGCAGTTCTTC	CASSYKRAYFLEQFF
-	11	TRBV29-1	TRBJ1-2	-	-	CSVVGQGADTF
-	15	TRBV10-3	TRBJ1-4	once	TGTGCCATCAGTGAGTCGGGCAGAAATAATGAAAAACTGTTTTTT	CAISESGRNNEKLFF
-	13	TRBV10-3	TRBJ2-1	-	TGTGCCATCAGTGTTTCAGCGGCCAATGAGCAGTTCTTC	CAISVSAANEQFF
-	15	TRBV3-1/TRBV3-2	TRBJ2-7	-	TGTGCCAGCAACCTGGGGGCTAGCGGTGCCTACGAGCAGTACTTC	CASNLGASGAYEQYF
-	16	TRBV24-1	TRBJ2-2	-	TGTGCCACCAGTGCCTCTGCCGGGGGAGACACCGGGGAGCTGTTTTTT	CATSASAGGDTGELFF
TRBD1	15	TRBV7-2	TRBJ1-1	-	TGTGCCAGCAGCTCGCCGACAGGGCTGAACACTGAAGCTTTCTTT	CASSSPTGLNTEAFF
-	17	TRBV28	TRBJ1-5	-	TGTGCCAGCAGTTTTGTGTCCGGACAAGGATCGGGTCAGCCCCAGCATTTT	CASSFVSGQGSGQPQHF
-	14	TRBV7-9	TRBJ1-2	-	TGTGCCAGCAGCTTAGACGCAGGAAACTATGGCTACACCTTC	CASSLDAGNYGYTF
-	14	TRBV5-1	TRBJ1-1	-	TGCGCCAGCAGCGTCTCGAGCACGTACACTGAAGCTTTCTTT	CASSVSSTYTEAFF
TRBD2	15	TRBV5-6	TRBJ2-1	-	TGTGCCAGCAGCTTGAAAGCGGGGGCCTACAATGAGCAGTTCTTC	CASSLKAGAYNEQFF
-	16	TRBV5-1	TRBJ1-2	-	TGCGCCAGCAGCTTGGTATCCGGACAGATCTTGTATGGCTACACCTTC	CASSLVSGQILYGYTF
TRBD1	18	TRBV5-4	TRBJ2-4	-	TGTGCCAGCAGCTTGGGCCCCAGACAGGGGGTGGGCAAAAACATTCAGTACTTC	CASSLGPRQGVGKNIQYF
-	12	TRBV6-1	TRBJ2-5	-	TGTGCCAGCAGTGAAGGAGGAGAGACCCAGTACTTC	CASSEGGETQYF
TRBD1	13	TRBV11-2	TRBJ1-2	-	TGTGCCATTCACGGGACAGTTAACTATGGCTACACCTTC	CAIHGTVNYGYTF
-	13	TRBV29-1	TRBJ2-7	-	TGCAGCGTCCTGACAGGCGCTGCAATGGAGCAGTACTTC	CSVLTGAAMEQYF
-	16	TRBV7-6	TRBJ2-6	-	TGTGCCAGCAGCTTATGGGCACGCTCTGGGGCCAACGTCCTGACTTTC	CASSLWARSGANVLTF
-	17	TRBV18	TRBJ1-2	-	TGTGCCAGCTCACCAGTCCAGGGGACTATCGTTAACTATGGCTACACCTTC	CASSPVQGTIVNYGYTF
-	16	TRBV27	TRBJ1-6	-	TGTGCCAGCCAAAAGCGGGATATCTCCTATAATTCACCCCTCCACTTT	CASQKRDISYNSPLHF
-	14	TRBV5-1	TRBJ2-3	-	TGCGCCAGCAGCTTGGAGAGCGGCACAGATACGCAGTATTTT	CASSLESGTDTQYF
TRBD1	13	TRBV19	TRBJ1-2	-	TGTGCCAGTAGTATCGGGACAGGGGGGGGCTACACCTTC	CASSIGTGGGYTF
TRBD2	16	TRBV7-6	TRBJ2-3	few	TGTGCCAGCAGCTTACGGACTAGCGGGAGTACAGATACGCAGTATTTT	CASSLRTSGSTDTQYF
TRBD1	14	TRBV19	TRBJ1-2	-	TGTGCCGCACAAGAGACAGGGGGCATCTATGGCTACACCTTC	CAAQETGGIYGYTF
-	16	TRBV4-3	TRBJ2-7	-	TGCGCCAGCAGCCAAGCGCAGGGGGACTTTGCCTACGAGCAGTACTTC	CASSQAQGDFAYEQYF
TRBD2	16	TRBV7-9	TRBJ2-7	-	TGTGCCAGCAGCCCCGGGGGGGGTAGCGGGAAGATCGAGCAGTACTTC	CASSPGGGSGKIEQYF
TRBD1	15	TRBV19	TRBJ1-5	few	TGTGCCAGTAGTCCCCTGGACAGGGGTGTACAGCCCCAGCATTTT	CASSPLDRGVQPQHF
-	16	TRBV28	TRBJ1-3	-	TGTGCCAGCACCCCTTGGGGAGGGGGCTCTGGAAACACCATATATTTT	CASTPWGGGSGNTIYF
-	16	TRBV9	TRBJ2-3	-	TGTGCCAGCAGCGCCCGTTCTCGGTCCCAATTCTCCCCGCAGTATTTT	CASSARSRSQFSPQYF
TRBD1	15	TRBV29-1	TRBJ1-4	-	TGCAGCGTATACTCAGGACAGGGCTCCAGGGAAAAACTGTTTTTT	CSVYSGQGSREKLFF
-	14	TRBV30	TRBJ2-7	-	TGTGCCTGGAGACCCGGGGTGCCCGGGTACGAGCAGTACTTC	CAWRPGVPGYEQYF
-	17	TRBV5-1	TRBJ2-1	-	TGCGCCAGCAGCTTGTTGGGTAGCGCAGTTTCCTACAATGAGCAGTTCTTC	CASSLLGSAVSYNEQFF
-	15	TRBV28	TRBJ2-7	-	TGTGCCAGCAGGTGGTCAGGGGATGAAGCCTACGAGCAGTACTTC	CASRWSGDEAYEQYF
-	13	TRBV18	TRBJ1-4	-	TGTGCCAGCTCACCAGATCCCCGGGAAAAACTGTTTTTT	CASSPDPREKLFF
-	13	TRBV28	TRBJ2-5	-	TGTGCCAGCAGTTTGCGGTTACAAGAGACCCAGTACTTC	CASSLRLQETQYF
-	15	TRBV19	TRBJ1-2	-	TGTGCCAGTAGTATTAAGGCTCGGAGTTCTTATGGCTACACCTTC	CASSIKARSSYGYTF
-	17	TRBV15	TRBJ1-3	few	TGTGCCACCAGCGGTACCATTGACAGGCACTCTGGAAACACCATATATTTT	CATSGTIDRHSGNTIYF
TRBD1	14	TRBV10-3	TRBJ1-2	-	TGTGCCATCAGCTCAGGGACAGGGGGCTATGGCTACACCTTC	CAISSGTGGYGYTF
TRBD1	15	TRBV30	TRBJ1-6	-	TGTGCCTGGACTCTGCCGGGACAGTTCGATTCACCCCTCCACTTT	CAWTLPGQFDSPLHF
-	12	TRBV5-6	TRBJ1-1	-	TGTGCCAGCAGCGGAGGGAACACTGAAGCTTTCTTT	CASSGGNTEAFF
-	15	TRBV18	TRBJ1-1	-	TGTGCCAGCTCACCAAAGAGAGTATCCGGCACTGAAGCTTTCTTT	CASSPKRVSGTEAFF
TRBD2	14	TRBV5-4	TRBJ2-1	few	TGTGCCAGCAGCCGAGCGGGAACCTACAATGAGCAGTTCTTC	CASSRAGTYNEQFF
-	14	TRBV5-5	TRBJ2-1	-	TGTGCCAGCAGCGTCACAGGCTCCTACAATGAGCAGTTCTTC	CASSVTGSYNEQFF
-	12	TRBV6-5	TRBJ2-3	-	TGTGCCAGCAGCCAATTCCCTAATACGCAGTATTTT	CASSQFPNTQYF
TRBD1	16	TRBV7-9	TRBJ2-7	-	TGTGCCAGCAGCCCTATTACTGGGACAGGGGGCTTGGAGCAGTACTTC	CASSPITGTGGLEQYF
TRBD1	20	TRBV28	TRBJ1-5	-	TGTGCCAGCAGTCCACATCCCCAGGGGGCGAAGGGTTATAGCAATCAGCCCCAGCATTTT	CASSPHPQGAKGYSNQPQHF
TRBD1	17	TRBV19	TRBJ1-1	-	TGTGCCAGTAGTATAGTGACAGGGATGACCATGAACACTGAAGCTTTCTTT	CASSIVTGMTMNTEAFF
-	15	TRBV7-2	TRBJ2-1	-	TGTGCCAGCAGCTTAGAGCGGACCTCCTACAATGAGCAGTTCTTC	CASSLERTSYNEQFF
-	13	TRBV29-1	TRBJ1-2	-	TGCAGCGTGTTCCGGACAGACAACTATGGCTACACCTTC	CSVFRTDNYGYTF
TRBD1	15	TRBV29-1	TRBJ2-6	-	TGCAGCGTGGGACAGGGGGGGGCGGGGGCCAACGTCCTGACTTTC	CSVGQGGAGANVLTF
TRBD2	17	TRBV28	TRBJ2-7	-	TGTGCCAGCAGGACGGATGGACTAGCGGGAGGAAGCTACGAGCAGTACTTC	CASRTDGLAGGSYEQYF
TRBD1	16	TRBV18	TRBJ1-5	-	TGTGCCAGCTCACCAATGGGACAGGGAAAAGGTCAGCCCCAGCATTTT	CASSPMGQGKGQPQHF
TRBD2	13	TRBV5-1	TRBJ2-1	-	TGCGCCAGCAGCGCTAGCGGGAAAGGTGAGCAGTTCTTC	CASSASGKGEQFF
TRBD2	15	TRBV7-9	TRBJ2-7	-	TGTGCCAGCAACCCTAGCGGGAGGGCCATGGACGAGCAGTACTTC	CASNPSGRAMDEQYF
TRBD2	17	TRBV2	TRBJ2-2	few	TGTGCCAGCAGTACTTCACTAGCGGGAGTGTCCACCGGGGAGCTGTTTTTT	CASSTSLAGVSTGELFF